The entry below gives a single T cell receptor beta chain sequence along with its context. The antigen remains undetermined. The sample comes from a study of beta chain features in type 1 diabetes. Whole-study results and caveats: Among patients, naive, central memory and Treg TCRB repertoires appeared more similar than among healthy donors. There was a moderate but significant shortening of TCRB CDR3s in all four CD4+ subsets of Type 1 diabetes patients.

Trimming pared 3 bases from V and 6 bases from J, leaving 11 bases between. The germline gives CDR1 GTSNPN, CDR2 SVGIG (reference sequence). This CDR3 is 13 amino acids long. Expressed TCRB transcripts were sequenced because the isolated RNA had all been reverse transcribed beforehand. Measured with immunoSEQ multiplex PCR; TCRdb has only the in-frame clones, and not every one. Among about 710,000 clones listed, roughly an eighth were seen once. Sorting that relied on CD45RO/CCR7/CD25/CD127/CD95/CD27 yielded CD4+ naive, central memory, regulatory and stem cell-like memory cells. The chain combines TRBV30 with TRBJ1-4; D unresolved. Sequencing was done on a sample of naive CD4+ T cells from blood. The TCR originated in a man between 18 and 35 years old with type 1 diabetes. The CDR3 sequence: CAWRGFIHEKLFF. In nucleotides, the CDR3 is TGTGCCTGGAGGGGTTTTATCCATGAAAAACTGTTTTTT. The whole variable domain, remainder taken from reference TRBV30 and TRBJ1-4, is SQTIHQWPATLVQPVGSPLSLECTVEGTSNPNLYWYRQAAGRGLQLLFYSVGIGQISSEVPQNLSASRPQDRQFILSSKKLLLSDSGFYLCAWRGFIHEKLFFGSGTQLSVL.